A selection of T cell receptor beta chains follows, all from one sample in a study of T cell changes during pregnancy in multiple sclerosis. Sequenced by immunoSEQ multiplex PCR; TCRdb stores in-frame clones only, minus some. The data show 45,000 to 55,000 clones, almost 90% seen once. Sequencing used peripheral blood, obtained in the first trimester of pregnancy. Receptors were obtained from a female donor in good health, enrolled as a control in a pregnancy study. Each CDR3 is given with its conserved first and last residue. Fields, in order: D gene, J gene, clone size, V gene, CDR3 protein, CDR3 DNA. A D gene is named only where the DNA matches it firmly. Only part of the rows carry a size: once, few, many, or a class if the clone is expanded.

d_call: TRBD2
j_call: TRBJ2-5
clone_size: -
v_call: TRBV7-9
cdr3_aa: CASSSKTSGRAVGETQYF
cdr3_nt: TGTGCCAGCAGCTCTAAAACTAGCGGGAGGGCCGTCGGAGAGACCCAGTACTTC

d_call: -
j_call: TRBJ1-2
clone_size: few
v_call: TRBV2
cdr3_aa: CASSGWQTNYGYTF
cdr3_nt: TGTGCCAGCAGTGGTTGGCAGACTAACTATGGCTACACCTTC

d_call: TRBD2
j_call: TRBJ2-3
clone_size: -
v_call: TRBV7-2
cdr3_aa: CASSSGVAGGQDTQYF
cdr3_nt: TGTGCCAGCAGCTCCGGGGTGGCGGGGGGGCAAGATACGCAGTATTTT

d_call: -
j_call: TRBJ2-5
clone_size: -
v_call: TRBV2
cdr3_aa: CASRSLETQYF
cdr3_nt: TGTGCCAGCAGATCATTAGAGACCCAGTACTTC

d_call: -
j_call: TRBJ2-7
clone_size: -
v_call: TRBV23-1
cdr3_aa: CASSQSVSWANYEQYF
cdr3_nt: TGCGCCAGCAGTCAATCGGTCAGTTGGGCAAACTACGAGCAGTACTTC

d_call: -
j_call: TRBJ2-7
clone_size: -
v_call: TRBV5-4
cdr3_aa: CASSYAAGVPYEQYF
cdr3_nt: TGTGCCAGCAGCTATGCGGCGGGTGTTCCCTACGAGCAGTACTTC

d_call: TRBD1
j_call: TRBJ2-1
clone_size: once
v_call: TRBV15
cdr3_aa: CATTRGQGGYNEQFF
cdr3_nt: TGTGCCACCACCAGGGGACAGGGGGGGTACAATGAGCAGTTCTTC

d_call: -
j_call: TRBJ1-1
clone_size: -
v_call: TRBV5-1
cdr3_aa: CASSLEGRPNTEAFF
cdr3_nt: TGCGCCAGCAGCTTAGAGGGCAGGCCGAACACTGAAGCTTTCTTT

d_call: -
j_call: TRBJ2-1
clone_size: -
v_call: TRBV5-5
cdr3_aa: CASSLRDLAENNEQFF
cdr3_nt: TGTGCCAGCAGCTTGAGGGACTTAGCGGAAAACAATGAGCAGTTCTTC

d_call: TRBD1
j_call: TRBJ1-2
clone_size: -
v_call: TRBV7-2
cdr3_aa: CASSFVDRVTYGYTF
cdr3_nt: TGTGCCAGCAGCTTCGTGGACAGGGTTACCTATGGCTACACCTTC

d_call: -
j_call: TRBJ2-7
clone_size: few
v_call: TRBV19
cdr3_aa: CASSSLQDLSYEQYF
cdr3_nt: TGTGCCAGTAGTTCCTTACAGGATCTCTCCTACGAGCAGTACTTC

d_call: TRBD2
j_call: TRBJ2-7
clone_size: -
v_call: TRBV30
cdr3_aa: CACSAGAYEQYF
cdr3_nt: TGTGCCTGTTCAGCGGGGGCGTACGAGCAGTACTTC

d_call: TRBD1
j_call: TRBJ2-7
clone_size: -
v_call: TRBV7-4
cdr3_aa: CASSLLGTGYYEQYF
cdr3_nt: TGTGCCAGCAGCTTACTGGGGACAGGGTACTACGAGCAGTACTTC

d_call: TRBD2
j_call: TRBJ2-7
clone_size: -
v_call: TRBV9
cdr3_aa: CASSLAGNEQYF
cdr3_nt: TGTGCCAGCAGCTTAGCGGGGAACGAGCAGTACTTC

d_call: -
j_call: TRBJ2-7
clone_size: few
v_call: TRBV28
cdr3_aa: CASSSSGGESYEQYF
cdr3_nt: -

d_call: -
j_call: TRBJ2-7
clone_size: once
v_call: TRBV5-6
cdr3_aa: CASSFDSYEQYF
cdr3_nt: TGTGCCAGCAGCTTTGACAGCTACGAGCAGTACTTC

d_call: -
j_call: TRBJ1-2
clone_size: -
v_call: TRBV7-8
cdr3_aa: CASSPRSGGPYGYTF
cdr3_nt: TGTGCCAGCAGCCCAAGGTCGGGGGGTCCCTATGGCTACACCTTC

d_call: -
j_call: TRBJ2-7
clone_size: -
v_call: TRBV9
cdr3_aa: CASSAGHSGYEQYF
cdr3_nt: TGTGCCAGCAGCGCGGGCCATAGCGGCTACGAGCAGTACTTC

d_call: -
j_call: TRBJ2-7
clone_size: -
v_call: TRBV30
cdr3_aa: CAWSVGGTAYEQYF
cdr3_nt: TGTGCCTGGAGTGTAGGGGGTACCGCCTACGAGCAGTACTTC

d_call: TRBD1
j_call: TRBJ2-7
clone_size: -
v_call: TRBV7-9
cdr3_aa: CASTFSGGRSYEQYF
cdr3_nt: TGTGCCAGCACCTTCTCAGGGGGTAGATCCTACGAGCAGTACTTC

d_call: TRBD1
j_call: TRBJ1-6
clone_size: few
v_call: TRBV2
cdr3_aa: CASSEQGALNSPLHF
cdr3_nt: TGTGCCAGCAGTGAACAGGGGGCACTGAATTCACCCCTCCACTTT

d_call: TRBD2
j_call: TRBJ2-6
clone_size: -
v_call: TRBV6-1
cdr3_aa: CASSEAGGGANVLTF
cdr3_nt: TGTGCCAGCAGTGAAGCGGGAGGGGGGGCCAACGTCCTGACTTTC

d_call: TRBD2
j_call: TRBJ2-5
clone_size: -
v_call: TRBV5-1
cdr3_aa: CASSAGTAGRETQYF
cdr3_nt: TGCGCCAGCAGCGCGGGAACAGCGGGGCGTGAGACCCAGTACTTC

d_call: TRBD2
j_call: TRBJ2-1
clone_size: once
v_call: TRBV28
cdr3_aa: CASSFEGLAGTRTFF
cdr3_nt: TGTGCCAGCAGTTTTGAGGGACTAGCGGGAACACGGACGTTCTTC

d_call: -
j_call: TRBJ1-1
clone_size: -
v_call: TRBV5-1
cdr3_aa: CASSLDVPLGRVNTEAFF
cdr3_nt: TGCGCCAGCAGCCTGGATGTCCCACTCGGCCGGGTGAACACTGAAGCTTTCTTT

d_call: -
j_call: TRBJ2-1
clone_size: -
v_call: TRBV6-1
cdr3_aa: CASAGGRTYNEQFF
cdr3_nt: TGTGCCAGCGCAGGGGGGAGAACCTACAATGAGCAGTTCTTC

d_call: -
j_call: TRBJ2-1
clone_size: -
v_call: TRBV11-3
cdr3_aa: CASSLGSDSNNEQFF
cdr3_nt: TGTGCCAGCAGCTTAGGGTCTGACAGCAACAATGAGCAGTTCTTC

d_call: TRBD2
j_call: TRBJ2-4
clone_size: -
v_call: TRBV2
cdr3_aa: CASSQTSGKNIQYF
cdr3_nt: TGTGCCAGCAGTCAGACTAGCGGCAAAAACATTCAGTACTTC

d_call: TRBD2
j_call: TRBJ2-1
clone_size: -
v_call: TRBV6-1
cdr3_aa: CASSTSGGVDEQFF
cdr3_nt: TGTGCCAGCAGTACTAGCGGGGGGGTGGATGAGCAGTTCTTC

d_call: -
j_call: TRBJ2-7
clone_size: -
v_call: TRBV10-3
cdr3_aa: CAISGFLRRGRTYEQYF
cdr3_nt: TGTGCCATCAGTGGGTTTCTCCGGCGGGGGCGGACCTACGAGCAGTACTTC

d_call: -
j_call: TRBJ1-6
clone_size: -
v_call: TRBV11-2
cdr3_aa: CASSDGLFAPLHF
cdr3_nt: TGTGCCAGCAGCGACGGACTGTTTGCACCCCTCCACTTT

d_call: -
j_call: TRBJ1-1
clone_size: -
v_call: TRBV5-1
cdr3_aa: CASSLGLTEAFF
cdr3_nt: TGCGCCAGCAGCTTGGGGCTCACTGAAGCTTTCTTT

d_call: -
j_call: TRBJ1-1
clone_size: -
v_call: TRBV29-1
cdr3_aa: CSVRTGLSEAFF
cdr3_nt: TGCAGCGTCCGCACGGGACTCTCCGAAGCTTTCTTT

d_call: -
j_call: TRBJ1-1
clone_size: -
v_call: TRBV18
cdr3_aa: CATHSNGGVGTEAFF
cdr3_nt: TGTGCCACCCATTCTAATGGGGGGGTTGGCACTGAAGCTTTCTTT

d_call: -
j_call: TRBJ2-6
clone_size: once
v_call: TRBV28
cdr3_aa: CASTSQRAGANVLTF
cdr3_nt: TGTGCCAGCACCTCCCAGCGGGCGGGGGCCAACGTCCTGACTTTC